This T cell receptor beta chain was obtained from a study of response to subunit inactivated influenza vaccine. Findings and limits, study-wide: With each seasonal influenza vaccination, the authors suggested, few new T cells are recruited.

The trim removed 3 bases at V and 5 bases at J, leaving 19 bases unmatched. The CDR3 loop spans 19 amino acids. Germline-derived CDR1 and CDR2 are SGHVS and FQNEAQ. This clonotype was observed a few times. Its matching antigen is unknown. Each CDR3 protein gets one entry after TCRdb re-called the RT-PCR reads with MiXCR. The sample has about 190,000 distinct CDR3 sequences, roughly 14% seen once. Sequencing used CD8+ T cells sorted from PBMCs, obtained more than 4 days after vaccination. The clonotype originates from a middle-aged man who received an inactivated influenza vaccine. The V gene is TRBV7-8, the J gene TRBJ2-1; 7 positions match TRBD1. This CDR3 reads CASSFPGIDRVIFDNEQFF. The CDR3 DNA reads TGTGCCAGCAGCTTCCCGGGAATCGACAGGGTAATTTTCGACAATGAGCAGTTCTTC.